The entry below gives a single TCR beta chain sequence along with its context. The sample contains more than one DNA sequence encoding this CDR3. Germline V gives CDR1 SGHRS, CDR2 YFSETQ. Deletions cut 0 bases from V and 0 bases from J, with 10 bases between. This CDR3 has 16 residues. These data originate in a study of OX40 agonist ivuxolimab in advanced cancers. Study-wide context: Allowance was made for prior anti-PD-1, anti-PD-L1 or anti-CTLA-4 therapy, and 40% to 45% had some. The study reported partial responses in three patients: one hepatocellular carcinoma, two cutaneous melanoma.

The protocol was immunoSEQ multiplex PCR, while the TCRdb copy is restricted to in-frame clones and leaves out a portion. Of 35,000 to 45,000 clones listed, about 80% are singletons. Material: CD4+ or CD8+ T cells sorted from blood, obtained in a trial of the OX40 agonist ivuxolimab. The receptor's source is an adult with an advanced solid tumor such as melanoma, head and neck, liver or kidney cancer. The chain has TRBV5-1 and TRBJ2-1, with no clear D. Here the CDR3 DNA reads TGCGCCAGCAGCTTGGAAGCCGCCTCCTCCTACAATGAGCAGTTCTTC. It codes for CASSLEAASSYNEQFF.